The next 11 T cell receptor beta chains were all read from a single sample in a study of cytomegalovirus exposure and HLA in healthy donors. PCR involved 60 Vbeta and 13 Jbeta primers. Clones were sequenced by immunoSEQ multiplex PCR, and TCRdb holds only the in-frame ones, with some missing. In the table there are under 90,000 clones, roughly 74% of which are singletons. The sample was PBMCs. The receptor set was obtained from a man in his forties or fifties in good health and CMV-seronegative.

DNA of the CDR3: TGTGCCAGCAGCTGGGGGACAGGTCAAGAGACCCAGTACTTC. The encoded protein is CASSWGTGQETQYF. V and J are TRBV5-8 and TRBJ2-5; TRBD1 matches 8 bases. Unmatched junction bases numbered 3, after V lost 3 bases and J lost 2 bases. In germline, CDR1 is SGHTS, CDR2 YDEGEE. The CDR3 covers 14 residues.

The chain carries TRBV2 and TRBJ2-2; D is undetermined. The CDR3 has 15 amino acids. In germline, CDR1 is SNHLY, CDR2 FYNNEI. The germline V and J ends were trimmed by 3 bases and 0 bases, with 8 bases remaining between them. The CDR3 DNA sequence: TGTGCCAGCAGTGACAGGTTCTCGAACACCGGGGAGCTGTTTTTT. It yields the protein CASSDRFSNTGELFF.

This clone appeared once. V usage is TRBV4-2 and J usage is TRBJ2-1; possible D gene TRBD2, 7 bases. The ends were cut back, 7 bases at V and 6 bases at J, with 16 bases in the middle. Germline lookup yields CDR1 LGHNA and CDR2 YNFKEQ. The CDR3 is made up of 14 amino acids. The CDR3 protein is CASTPEGGVNEQFF. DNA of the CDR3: TGTGCCAGCACTCCGGAAGGGGGGGTCAATGAGCAGTTCTTC.

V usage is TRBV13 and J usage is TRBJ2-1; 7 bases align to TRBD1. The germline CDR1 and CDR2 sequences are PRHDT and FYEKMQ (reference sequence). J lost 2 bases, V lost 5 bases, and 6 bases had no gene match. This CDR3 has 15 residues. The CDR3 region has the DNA TGTGCCAGCAGCCCAGGACAGGCTCCCTACAATGAGCAGTTCTTC. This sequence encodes CASSPGQAPYNEQFF. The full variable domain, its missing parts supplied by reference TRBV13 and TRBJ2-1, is AAGVIQSPRHLIKEKRETATLKCYPIPRHDTVYWYQQGPGQDPQFLISFYEKMQSDKGSIPDRFSAQQFSDYHSELNMSSLELGDSALYFCASSPGQAPYNEQFFGPGTRLTVL.

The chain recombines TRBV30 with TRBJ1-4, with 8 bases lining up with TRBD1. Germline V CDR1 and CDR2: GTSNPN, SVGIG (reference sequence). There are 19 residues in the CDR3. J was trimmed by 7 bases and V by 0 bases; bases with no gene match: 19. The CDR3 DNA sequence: TGTGCCTGGAGTGTTTCATATCGGGCAGGGGGCAGTATCGGTGAAAAACTGTTTTTT. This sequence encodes CAWSVSYRAGGSIGEKLFF.

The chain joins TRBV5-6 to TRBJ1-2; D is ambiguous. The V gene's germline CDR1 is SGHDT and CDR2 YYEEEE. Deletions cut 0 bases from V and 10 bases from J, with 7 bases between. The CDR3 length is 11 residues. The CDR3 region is CASSLVGLYTF. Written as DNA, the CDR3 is TGTGCCAGCAGCTTGGTCGGTCTCTACACCTTC.

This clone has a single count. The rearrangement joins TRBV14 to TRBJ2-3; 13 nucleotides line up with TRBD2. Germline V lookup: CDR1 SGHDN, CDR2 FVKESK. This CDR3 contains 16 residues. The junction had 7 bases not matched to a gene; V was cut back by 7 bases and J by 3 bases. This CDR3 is CASNSRLAGGTDTQYF. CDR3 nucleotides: TGTGCCAGCAATTCTCGACTAGCGGGGGGAACAGATACGCAGTATTTT.

The chain's CDR3 is CASSYAGLGYTF. The CDR3 region has the DNA TGTGCCAGCAGTTACGCGGGACTTGGCTACACCTTC. This chain joins TRBV6-5 and TRBJ1-2; possible D gene TRBD1, 5 bases. Germline V lookup: CDR1 MNHEY, CDR2 SVGAGI. CDR3 size: 12 residues. Trimming pared 2 bases from V and 7 bases from J, leaving 8 bases between.

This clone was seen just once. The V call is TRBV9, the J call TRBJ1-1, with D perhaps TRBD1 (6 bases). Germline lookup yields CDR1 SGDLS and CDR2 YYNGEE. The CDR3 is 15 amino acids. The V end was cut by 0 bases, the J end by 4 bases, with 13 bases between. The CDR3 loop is CASSVDGRGFTEAFF. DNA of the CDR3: TGTGCCAGCAGCGTAGATGGCAGGGGTTTCACTGAAGCTTTCTTT.

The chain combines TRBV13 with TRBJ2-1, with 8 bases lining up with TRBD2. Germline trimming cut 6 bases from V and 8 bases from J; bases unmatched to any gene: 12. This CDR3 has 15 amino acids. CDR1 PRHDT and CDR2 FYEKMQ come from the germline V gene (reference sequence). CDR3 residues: CASRARRGALYEQFF. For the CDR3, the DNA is TGTGCCAGCAGGGCCCGGCGGGGGGCCCTCTATGAGCAGTTCTTC.

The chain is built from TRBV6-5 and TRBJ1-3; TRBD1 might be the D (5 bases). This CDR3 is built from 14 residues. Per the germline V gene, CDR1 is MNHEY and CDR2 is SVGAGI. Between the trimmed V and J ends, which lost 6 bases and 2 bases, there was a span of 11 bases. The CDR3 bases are TGTGCCAGCAGGACAGCAGGGACTGGAAACACCATATATTTT. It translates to CASRTAGTGNTIYF.